This T cell receptor beta chain was found in a study of chemoradiotherapy in HPV16-positive cancers. On this clone itself: Its antigen remains unknown.

Between the trimmed V and J ends, which lost 4 bases and 9 bases, there was a span of 28 bases. CDR1 SGHRS and CDR2 YFSETQ come from the germline V gene. The CDR3 is 17 amino acids. This table comes from immunoSEQ multiplex PCR, and its TCRdb copy is limited to in-frame clones, with some not included. The sample carries more than 850 clones, around 92% recorded once. Study findings and constraints: For HPV16-positive patients, expanding HPV-responsive T cells associated with longer recurrence-free survival. During treatment, candidate HPV-specific clones and E7-related motifs expanded in tumor.

The source of this sequence is a human donor with HPV-associated anogenital cancer. The sequenced sample was tumor tissue, obtained from a patient who underwent chemoradiotherapy. The rearrangement joins TRBV5-1 to TRBJ1-1; D is unclear. CDR3 sequence (DNA): TGCGCCAGCAGCCTGACTTCCTCCGCCCAGGTTGGACGGAAAGCTTTCTTT. Residues: CASSLTSSAQVGRKAFF.